Listed here is a single T cell receptor beta chain. Antigen: not known. This specimen belongs to a study of T cell responses to AZD1222 COVID-19 vaccine. TCRdb's table, derived via immunoSEQ multiplex PCR, lists solely in-frame clones and lacks some. The sample has approximately 150,000 clones; about 89% are singletons. The CDR3 runs 14 residues. The V and J ends lost 5 bases and 5 bases respectively, with 15 bases between them. Germline CDR1 is SGHAT and CDR2 is FQNNGV. Study-level findings and limits: Clonal diversity was possibly underestimated, and the donors were mostly white British, with more females. After the peak T cell response, and only then, were repertoires sampled. Baseline seropositivity characterized only a handful of AZD1222 recipients.

This sequence originates from an adult in good health. The chain uses TRBV11-2 and TRBJ2-5; D might be TRBD1 or TRBD2, each matching 6 bases. The sample was peripheral blood, taken on day 0 of AZD1222 vaccination. This chain's CDR3 is CASSARGGGETQYF. CDR3 nucleotide sequence: TGTGCCAGCAGCGCCAGAGGAGGGGGGGAGACCCAGTACTTC.